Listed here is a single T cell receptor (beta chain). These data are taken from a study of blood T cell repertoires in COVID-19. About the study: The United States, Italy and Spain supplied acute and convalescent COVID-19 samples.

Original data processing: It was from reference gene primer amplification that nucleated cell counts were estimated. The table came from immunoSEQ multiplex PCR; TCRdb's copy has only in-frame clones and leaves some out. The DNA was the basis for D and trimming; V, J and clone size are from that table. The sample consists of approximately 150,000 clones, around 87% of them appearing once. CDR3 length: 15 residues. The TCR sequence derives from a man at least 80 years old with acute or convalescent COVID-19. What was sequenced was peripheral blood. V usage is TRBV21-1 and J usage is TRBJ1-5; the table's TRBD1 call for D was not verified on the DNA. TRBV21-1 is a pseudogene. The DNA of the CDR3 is TGTGCCAGCAGCAAAGGGACAGGGGCCAATCAGCCCCAGCATTTT. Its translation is CASSKGTGANQPQHF.